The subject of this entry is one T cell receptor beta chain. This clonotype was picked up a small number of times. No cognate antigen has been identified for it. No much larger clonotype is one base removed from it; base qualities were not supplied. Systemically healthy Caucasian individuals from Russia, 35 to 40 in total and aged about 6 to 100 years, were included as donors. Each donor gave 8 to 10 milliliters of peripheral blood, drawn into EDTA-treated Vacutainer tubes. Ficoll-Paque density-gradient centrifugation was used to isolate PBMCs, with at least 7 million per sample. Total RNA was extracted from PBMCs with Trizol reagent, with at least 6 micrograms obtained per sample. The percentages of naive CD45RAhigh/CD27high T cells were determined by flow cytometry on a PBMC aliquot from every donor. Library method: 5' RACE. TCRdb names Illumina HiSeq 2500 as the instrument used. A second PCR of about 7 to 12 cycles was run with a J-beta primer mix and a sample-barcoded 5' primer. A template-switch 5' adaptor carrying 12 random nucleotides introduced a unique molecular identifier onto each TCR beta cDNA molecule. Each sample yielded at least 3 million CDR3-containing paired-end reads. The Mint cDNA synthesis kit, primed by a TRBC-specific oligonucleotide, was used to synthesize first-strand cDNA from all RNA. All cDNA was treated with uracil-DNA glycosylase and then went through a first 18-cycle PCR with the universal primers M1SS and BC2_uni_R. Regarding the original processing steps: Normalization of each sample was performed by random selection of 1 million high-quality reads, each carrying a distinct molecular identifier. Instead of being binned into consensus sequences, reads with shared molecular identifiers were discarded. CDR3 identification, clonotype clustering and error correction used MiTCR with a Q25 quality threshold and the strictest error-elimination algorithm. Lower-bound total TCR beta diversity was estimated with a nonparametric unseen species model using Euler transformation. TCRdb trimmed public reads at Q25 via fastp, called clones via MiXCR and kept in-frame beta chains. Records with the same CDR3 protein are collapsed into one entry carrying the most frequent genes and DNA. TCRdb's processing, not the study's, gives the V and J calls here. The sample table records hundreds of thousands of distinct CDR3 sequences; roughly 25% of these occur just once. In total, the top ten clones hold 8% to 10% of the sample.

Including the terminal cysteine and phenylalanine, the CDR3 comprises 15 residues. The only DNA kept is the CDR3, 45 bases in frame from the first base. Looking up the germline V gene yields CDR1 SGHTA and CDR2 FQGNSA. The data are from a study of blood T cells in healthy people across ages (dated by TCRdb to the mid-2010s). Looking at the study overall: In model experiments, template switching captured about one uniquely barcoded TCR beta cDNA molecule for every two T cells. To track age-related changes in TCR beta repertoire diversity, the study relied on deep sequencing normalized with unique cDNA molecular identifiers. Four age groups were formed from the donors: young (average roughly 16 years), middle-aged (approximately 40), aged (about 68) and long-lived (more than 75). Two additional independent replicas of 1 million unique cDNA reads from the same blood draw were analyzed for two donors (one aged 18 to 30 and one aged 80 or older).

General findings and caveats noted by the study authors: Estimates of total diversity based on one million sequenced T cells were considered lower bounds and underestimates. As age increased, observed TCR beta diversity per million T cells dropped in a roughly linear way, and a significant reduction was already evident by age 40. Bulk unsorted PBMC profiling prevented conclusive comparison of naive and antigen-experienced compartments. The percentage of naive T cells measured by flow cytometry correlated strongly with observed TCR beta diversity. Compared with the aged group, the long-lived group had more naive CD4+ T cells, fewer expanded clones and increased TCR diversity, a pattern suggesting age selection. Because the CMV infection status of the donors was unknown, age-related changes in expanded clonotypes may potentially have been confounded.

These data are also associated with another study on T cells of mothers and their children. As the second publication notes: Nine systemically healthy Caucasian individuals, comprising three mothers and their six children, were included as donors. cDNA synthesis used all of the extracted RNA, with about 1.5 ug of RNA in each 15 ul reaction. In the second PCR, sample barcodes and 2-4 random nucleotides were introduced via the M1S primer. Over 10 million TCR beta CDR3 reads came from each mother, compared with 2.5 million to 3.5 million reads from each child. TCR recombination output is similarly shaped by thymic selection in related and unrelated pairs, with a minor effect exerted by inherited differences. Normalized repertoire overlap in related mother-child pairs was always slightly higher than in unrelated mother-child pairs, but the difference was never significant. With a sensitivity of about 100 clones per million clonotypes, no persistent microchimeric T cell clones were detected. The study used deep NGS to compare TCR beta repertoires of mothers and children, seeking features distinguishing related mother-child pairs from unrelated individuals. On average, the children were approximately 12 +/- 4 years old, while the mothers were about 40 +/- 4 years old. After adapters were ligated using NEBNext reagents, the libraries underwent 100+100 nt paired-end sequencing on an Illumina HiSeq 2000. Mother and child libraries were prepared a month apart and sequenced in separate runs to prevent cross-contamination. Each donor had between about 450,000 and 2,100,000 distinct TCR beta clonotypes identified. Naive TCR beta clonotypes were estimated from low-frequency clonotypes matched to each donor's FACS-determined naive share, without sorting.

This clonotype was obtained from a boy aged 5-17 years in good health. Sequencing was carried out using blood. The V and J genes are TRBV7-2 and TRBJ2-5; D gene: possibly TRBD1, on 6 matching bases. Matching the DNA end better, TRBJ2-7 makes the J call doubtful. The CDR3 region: CASSSWTESSYEQYF. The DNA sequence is TGTGCCAGCAGCTCCTGGACAGAGTCCTCCTACGAGCAGTACTTC.